This T cell receptor (beta chain) was captured by sequencing in a study of blood T cells in healthy people across ages. Germline assignment: CDR1 ENHRY and CDR2 SYGVKD. Trimming cost V 0 bases and J 5 bases; bases outside gene matches: 4. The CDR3 is 15 residues long. For the second PCR, which ran for 7 to 11 cycles, a sample-barcoded 5' primer and a J-beta primer mix were used. MiXCR, run by TCRdb on the 5' RACE reads, gives a single entry per CDR3 protein. The repertoire includes about 1,600,000 distinct CDR3 sequences, roughly 45% of them detected once, and 7% to 9% sits in the top ten. Source material: blood. The TCR originated in a woman between 18 and 29 years old in good health. The chain recombines TRBV10-3 with TRBJ2-5; TRBD1 matches at 9 bases. CDR3 sequence: CAISESGQGSETQYF. The CDR3 bases are TGTGCCATCAGTGAGTCGGGACAGGGTAGCGAGACCCAGTACTTC.